The rows below give T cell receptor beta chains drawn from one sample of a study of T cell repertoires in cytomegalovirus infection. TCRdb redid the calling of the reads with MiXCR, one entry per CDR3 protein. The table lists around 450,000 distinct CDR3 sequences, about 33% of them singletons. The sequenced material came from PBMCs. These receptors originate from a human donor in good health (CMV status not recorded). Some clones in this sample may be carry-over from other donors' samples. The CDR3 runs from the conserved cysteine through the conserved F or W. A D gene is named only where the DNA matches it firmly.

D | J | V | CDR3
. | TRBJ1-2 | TRBV20-1 | CSARDSDTTYGYTF
. | TRBJ1-1 | TRBV5-6 | CASRPSARITEAFF
TRBD2 | TRBJ2-3 | TRBV4-2 | CASSQDIRGGAALNTDTQYF
TRBD2 | TRBJ2-1 | TRBV7-2 | CASSLSSGGLNNEQFF
TRBD2 | TRBJ2-3 | TRBV28 | CASSADLGTSGGAFTDTQYF
TRBD1 | TRBJ2-7 | TRBV10-3 | CAAGTAYEQYF
TRBD1 | TRBJ1-6 | TRBV7-2 | CASSLTPGGTGLSPLHF
. | TRBJ2-1 | TRBV7-9 | CASSLGSGGSSYNEQFF
TRBD2 | TRBJ2-1 | TRBV7-2 | CASSLAGGPNEQFF
TRBD2 | TRBJ2-1 | TRBV15 | CATSGHQGASGGRVNEQFF
TRBD1 | TRBJ1-1 | TRBV7-6 | CASSPGTDPLPEAFF
. | TRBJ2-7 | TRBV4-1 | CASSPADTTYEQYF
TRBD1 | TRBJ1-4 | TRBV11-2 | CASNQGGDNEKLFF
TRBD2 | TRBJ2-1 | TRBV19 | CASSPRSGGVGNEQFF
TRBD1 | TRBJ1-1 | TRBV7-9 | CASSLALDRAFF
TRBD1 | TRBJ2-6 | TRBV12-3/TRBV12-4 | CASSDPGQGAEGANVLTF
. | TRBJ1-3 | TRBV20-1 | CSAPLPGIRNTIYF
TRBD1 | TRBJ2-1 | TRBV20-1 | CSAGPGQGWNEQFF
. | TRBJ1-2 | TRBV7-2 | CASSFDAHVSNYGYTF
TRBD2 | TRBJ2-3 | TRBV5-8 | CASSPEGTSAGTDTQYF
. | TRBJ1-4 | TRBV6-5 | CASSYSRRVLGEKLFF
. | TRBJ2-2 | TRBV6-6 | CASTLGSDTGELFF
. | TRBJ1-4 | TRBV7-8 | CASSNNTRKLFF
. | TRBJ1-1 | TRBV7-2 | CASSAQPDGSTEAFF
TRBD2 | TRBJ2-5 | TRBV28 | CASSLGASGTQETQYF
TRBD2 | TRBJ2-5 | TRBV18 | CASSPPWTSLSETQYF
. | TRBJ1-1 | TRBV6-2/TRBV6-3 | CASSPGQLIMNTEAFF
. | TRBJ1-2 | TRBV20-1 | CSASPLRGGYTF
TRBD1 | TRBJ2-7 | TRBV4-1 | CASSHRDSESYEQYF
. | TRBJ1-1 | TRBV7-3 | CASSLTGYTEAFF
TRBD2 | TRBJ2-1 | TRBV7-3 | CASSLLAAFNEQFF
. | TRBJ1-1 | TRBV7-6 | CASSFRQTNTEAFF